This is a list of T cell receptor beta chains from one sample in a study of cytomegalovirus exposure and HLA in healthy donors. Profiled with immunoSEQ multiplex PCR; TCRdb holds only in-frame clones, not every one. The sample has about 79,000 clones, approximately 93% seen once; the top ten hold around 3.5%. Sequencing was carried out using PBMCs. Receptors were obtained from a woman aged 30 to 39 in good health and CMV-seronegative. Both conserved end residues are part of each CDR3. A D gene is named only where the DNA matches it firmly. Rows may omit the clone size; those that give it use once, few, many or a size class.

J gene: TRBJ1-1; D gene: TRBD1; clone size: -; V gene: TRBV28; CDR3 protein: CASSLVQGAGRPEAFF; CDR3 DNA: TGTGCCAGCAGTTTAGTGCAGGGGGCGGGGAGGCCTGAAGCTTTCTTT
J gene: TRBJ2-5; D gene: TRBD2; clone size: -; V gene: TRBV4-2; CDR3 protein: CASSRDPSGGYETQYF; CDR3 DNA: TGTGCCAGCAGCCGGGACCCTAGCGGGGGTTATGAGACCCAGTACTTC
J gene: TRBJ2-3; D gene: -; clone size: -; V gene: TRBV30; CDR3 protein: CAFATGLGSTDTQYF; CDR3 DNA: TGTGCCTTCGCAACGGGGCTCGGGAGTACAGATACGCAGTATTTT
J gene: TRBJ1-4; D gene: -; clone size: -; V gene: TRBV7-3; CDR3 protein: CASSTRGGTNEKLFF; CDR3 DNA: TGTGCCAGCAGCACCCGGGGGGGAACTAATGAAAAACTGTTTTTT
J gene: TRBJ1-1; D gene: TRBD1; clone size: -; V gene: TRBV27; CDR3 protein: CASRLTGKNEAFF; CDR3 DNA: TGTGCCAGCAGACTGACAGGGAAGAATGAAGCTTTCTTT
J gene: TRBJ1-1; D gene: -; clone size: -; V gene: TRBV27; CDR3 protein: CASIFESGVTEAFF; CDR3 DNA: TGTGCCAGCATCTTCGAGTCGGGAGTCACTGAAGCTTTCTTT
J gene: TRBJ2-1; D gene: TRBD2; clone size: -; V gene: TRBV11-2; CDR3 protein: CASSFLSGVNPSYNEQFF; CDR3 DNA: TGTGCCAGCAGCTTCCTCAGCGGGGTAAACCCGTCCTACAATGAGCAGTTCTTC
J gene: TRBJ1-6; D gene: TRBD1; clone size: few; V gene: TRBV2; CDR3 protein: CASSDQGATLHF; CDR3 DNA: TGTGCCAGCAGTGACCAGGGGGCCACCCTCCACTTT
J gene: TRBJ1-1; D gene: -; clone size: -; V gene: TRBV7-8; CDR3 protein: CASSFTGEAFF; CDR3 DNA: TGTGCCAGCAGCTTTACGGGTGAAGCTTTCTTT
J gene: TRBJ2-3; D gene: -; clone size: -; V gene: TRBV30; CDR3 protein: CAWTSTDTQYF; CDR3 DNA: TGTGCCTGGACTAGCACAGATACGCAGTATTTT
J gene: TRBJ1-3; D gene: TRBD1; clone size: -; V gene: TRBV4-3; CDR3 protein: CASSPGQTSGNTIYF; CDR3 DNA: TGCGCCAGCAGCCCGGGACAGACCTCTGGAAACACCATATATTTT
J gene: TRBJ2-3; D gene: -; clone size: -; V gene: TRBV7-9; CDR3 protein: CASSSNDREVDTQYF; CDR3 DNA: TGTGCCAGCAGCTCAAACGACAGGGAGGTAGATACGCAGTATTTT
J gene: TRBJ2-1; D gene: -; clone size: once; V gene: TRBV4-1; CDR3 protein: CASSQPKGDVLSEQFF; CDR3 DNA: TGCGCCAGCAGCCAACCCAAGGGGGACGTTCTAAGTGAGCAGTTCTTC
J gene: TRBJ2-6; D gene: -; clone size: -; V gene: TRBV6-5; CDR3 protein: CASSYAGSGANVLTF; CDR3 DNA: TGTGCCAGCAGTTATGCAGGGTCTGGGGCCAACGTCCTGACTTTC
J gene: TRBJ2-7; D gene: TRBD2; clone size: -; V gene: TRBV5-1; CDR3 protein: CASSWGGRTTNYEQYF; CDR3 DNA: TGCGCCAGCAGCTGGGGGGGTCGGACTACCAACTACGAGCAGTACTTC
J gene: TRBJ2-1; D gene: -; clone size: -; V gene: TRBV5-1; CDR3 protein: CASSLAGFSDEQFF; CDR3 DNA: TGCGCCAGCAGCTTGGCCGGTTTCAGCGATGAGCAGTTCTTC
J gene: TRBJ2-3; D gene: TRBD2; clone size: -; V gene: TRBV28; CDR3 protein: CASSPLHPGAGDTQYF; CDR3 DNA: TGTGCCAGCAGTCCCCTCCACCCGGGAGCGGGGGATACGCAGTATTTT
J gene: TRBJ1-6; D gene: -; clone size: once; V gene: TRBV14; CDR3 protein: CASSQLRGSNSPLHF; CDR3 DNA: TGTGCCAGCAGCCAACTCCGAGGGAGCAATTCACCCCTCCACTTT
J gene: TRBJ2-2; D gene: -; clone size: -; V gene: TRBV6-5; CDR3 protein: CASSYERGYTGELFF; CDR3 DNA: TGTGCCAGCAGTTACGAACGGGGATACACCGGGGAGCTGTTTTTT
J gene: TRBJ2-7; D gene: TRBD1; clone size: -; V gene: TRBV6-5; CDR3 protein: CASSSAGTGDPEQYF; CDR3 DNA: TGTGCCAGCAGTTCCGCCGGGACAGGGGACCCAGAGCAGTACTTC
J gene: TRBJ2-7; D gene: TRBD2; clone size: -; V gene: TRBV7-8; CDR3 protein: CASSFSGLGSEQYF; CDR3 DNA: TGTGCCAGCAGCTTTTCCGGACTAGGAAGCGAGCAGTACTTC
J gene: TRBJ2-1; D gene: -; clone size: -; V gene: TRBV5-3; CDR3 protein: CARSSIAAQSYNEQFF; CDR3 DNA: TGTGCCAGAAGCTCAATAGCGGCACAGTCCTACAATGAGCAGTTCTTC
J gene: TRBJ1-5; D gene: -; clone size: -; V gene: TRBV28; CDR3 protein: CASSLGDTVEPQHF; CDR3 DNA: TGTGCCAGCAGTTTAGGGGACACGGTGGAGCCCCAGCATTTT
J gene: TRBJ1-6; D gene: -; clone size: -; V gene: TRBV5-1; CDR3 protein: CASSPDDWELRSYNSPLHF; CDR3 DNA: TGCGCCAGCAGCCCAGACGATTGGGAGTTACGGTCCTATAATTCACCCCTCCACTTT
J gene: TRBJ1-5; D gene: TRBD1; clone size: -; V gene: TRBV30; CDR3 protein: CAWSRETGGNQPQHF; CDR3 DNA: TGTGCCTGGAGTAGGGAGACAGGGGGAAATCAGCCCCAGCATTTT
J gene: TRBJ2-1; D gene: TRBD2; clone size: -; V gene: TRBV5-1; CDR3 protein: CASSLEGGYNEQFF; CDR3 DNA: TGCGCCAGCAGCTTGGAGGGAGGGTACAATGAGCAGTTCTTC
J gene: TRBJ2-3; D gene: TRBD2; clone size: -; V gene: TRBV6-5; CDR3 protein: CASSYSPSGETDTQYF; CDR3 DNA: TGTGCCAGCAGTTACTCCCCCAGCGGGGAGACAGATACGCAGTATTTT
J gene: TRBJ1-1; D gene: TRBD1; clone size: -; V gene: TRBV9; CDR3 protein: CASSVGDRAHMNTEAFF; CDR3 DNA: TGTGCCAGCAGCGTAGGGGACAGGGCCCACATGAACACTGAAGCTTTCTTT
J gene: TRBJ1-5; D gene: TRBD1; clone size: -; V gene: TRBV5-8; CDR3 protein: CASSRRDRSAQPQHF; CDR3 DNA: TGTGCCAGCAGCCGCCGGGACAGGTCGGCTCAGCCCCAGCATTTT
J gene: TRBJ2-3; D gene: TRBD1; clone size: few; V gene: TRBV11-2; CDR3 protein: CASSLGQGRPQYF; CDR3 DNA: TGTGCCAGCAGCTTAGGACAGGGTAGGCCGCAGTATTTT
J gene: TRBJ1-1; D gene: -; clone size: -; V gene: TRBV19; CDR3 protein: CASATGRYEAFF; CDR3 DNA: TGTGCCAGTGCCACAGGGAGATATGAAGCTTTCTTT
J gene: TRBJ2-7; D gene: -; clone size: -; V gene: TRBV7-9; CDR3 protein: CASNLAGQNEQYF; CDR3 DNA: TGTGCCAGCAACTTAGCGGGACAGAACGAGCAGTACTTC
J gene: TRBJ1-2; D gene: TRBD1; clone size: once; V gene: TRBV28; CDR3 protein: CASSFGTGADGYTF; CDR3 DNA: TGTGCCAGCAGTTTTGGGACAGGGGCTGATGGCTACACCTTC
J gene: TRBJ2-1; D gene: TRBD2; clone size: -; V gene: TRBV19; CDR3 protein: CASLAGWGLFF; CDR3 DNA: TGTGCCAGTCTAGCGGGCTGGGGGTTGTTCTTC
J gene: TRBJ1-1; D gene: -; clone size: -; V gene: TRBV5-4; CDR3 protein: CASSLIARSERGEAFF; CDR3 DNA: TGTGCCAGCAGCTTGATAGCCCGCAGTGAGAGGGGGGAAGCTTTCTTT
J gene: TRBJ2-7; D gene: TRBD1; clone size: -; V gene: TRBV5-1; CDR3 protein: CASSWETGTEQYF; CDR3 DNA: TGCGCCAGCAGCTGGGAGACAGGGACCGAGCAGTACTTC
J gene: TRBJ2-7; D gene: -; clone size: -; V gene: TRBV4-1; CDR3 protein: CASSHPRGARTYEQYF; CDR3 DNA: TGCGCCAGCAGCCACCCCCGCGGGGCCCGTACCTACGAGCAGTACTTC
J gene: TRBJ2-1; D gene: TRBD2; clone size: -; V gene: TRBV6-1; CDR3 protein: CASRGLAGPYNEQFF; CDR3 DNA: TGTGCCAGCAGGGGACTAGCGGGACCCTACAATGAGCAGTTCTTC
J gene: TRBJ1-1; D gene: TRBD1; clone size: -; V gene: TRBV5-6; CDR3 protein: CASSPYDREDTEAFF; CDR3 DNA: TGTGCCAGCAGCCCCTACGACAGGGAGGACACTGAAGCTTTCTTT
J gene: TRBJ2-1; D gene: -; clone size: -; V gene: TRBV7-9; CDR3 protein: CASSFSLDLTNEQFF; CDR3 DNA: TGTGCCAGCAGCTTTAGCCTAGATCTTACGAATGAGCAGTTCTTC
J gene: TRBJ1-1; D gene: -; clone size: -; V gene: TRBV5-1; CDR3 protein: CASSPGWTVTEAFF; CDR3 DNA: TGCGCCAGCAGCCCGGGATGGACAGTTACTGAAGCTTTCTTT
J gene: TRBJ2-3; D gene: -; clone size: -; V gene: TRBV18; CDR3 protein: CASSTSTDTQYF; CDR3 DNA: TGTGCCAGCTCAACTTCCACAGATACGCAGTATTTT
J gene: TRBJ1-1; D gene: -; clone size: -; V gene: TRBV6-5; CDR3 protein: CASSYSLRGTEAFF; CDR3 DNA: TGTGCCAGCAGTTACTCTCTCCGAGGGACTGAAGCTTTCTTT
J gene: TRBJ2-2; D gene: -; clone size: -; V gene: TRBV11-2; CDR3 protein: CASSLDQIGWSTGELFF; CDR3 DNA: TGTGCCAGCAGCTTAGACCAGATTGGGTGGAGTACCGGGGAGCTGTTTTTT
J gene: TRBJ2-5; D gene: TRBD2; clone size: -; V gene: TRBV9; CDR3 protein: CASSVGGGMQETQYF; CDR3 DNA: TGTGCCAGCAGCGTAGGCGGGGGTATGCAAGAGACCCAGTACTTC
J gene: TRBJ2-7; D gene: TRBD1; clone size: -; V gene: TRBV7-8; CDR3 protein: CASSLGQGVYSYEQYF; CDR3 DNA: TGTGCCAGCAGCTTAGGACAGGGGGTGTACTCCTACGAGCAGTACTTC
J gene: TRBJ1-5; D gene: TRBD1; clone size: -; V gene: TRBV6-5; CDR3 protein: CASSYSGTGPNQPQHF; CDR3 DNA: TGTGCCAGCAGTTACTCCGGGACAGGGCCTAATCAGCCCCAGCATTTT
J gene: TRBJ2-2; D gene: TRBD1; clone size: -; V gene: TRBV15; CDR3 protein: CATSRVIGTVNTGELFF; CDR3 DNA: TGTGCCACCAGCAGAGTGATCGGGACAGTGAACACCGGGGAGCTGTTTTTT
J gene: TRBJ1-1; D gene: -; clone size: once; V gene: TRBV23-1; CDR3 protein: CASSQEGVWYTEAFF; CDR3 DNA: TGCGCCAGCAGTCAAGAAGGGGTATGGTACACTGAAGCTTTCTTT